Listed below are T cell receptor beta chains from one sample, sequenced in a study of cytomegalovirus exposure and HLA in healthy donors. Generated by immunoSEQ multiplex PCR, the TCRdb table keeps only in-frame clones and is missing some. The sample lists around 170,000 clones, less than 75% occurring once. What was sequenced was PBMCs. The receptors here all came from a girl between 5 and 17 years old in good health and CMV-seronegative. CDR3s include the opening cysteine and the closing phenylalanine or tryptophan. The D gene is left open where the match is weak. Not every row has a clone size; where given, it reads once, few, many or a size class.

v_call	d_call	clone_size	j_call	cdr3_nt	cdr3_aa
TRBV18	TRBD2	once	TRBJ2-7	TGTGCCAGCTCACCACCGAGTAGCGGGGGCCTCTACGAGCAGTACTTC	CASSPPSSGGLYEQYF
TRBV5-5	TRBD1	NA	TRBJ2-7	TGTGCCAGCAGCTTAGGTCAGGGGGCTTACGAGCAGTACTTC	CASSLGQGAYEQYF
TRBV4-1	TRBD1	NA	TRBJ1-4	TGCGCCAGCAGCCAAGGGACAGGAGTTTTACGTGAAAAACTGTTTTTT	CASSQGTGVLREKLFF
TRBV5-1	TRBD1	few	TRBJ1-4	TGCGCCAGCAGCGCGTCCATGGGACAGGAGGGAAAACTGTTTTTT	CASSASMGQEGKLFF
TRBV2	TRBD2	few	TRBJ2-5	TGTGCCAGCCGGGGGGAGGGGGAGACCCAGTACTTC	CASRGEGETQYF
TRBV7-9	TRBD1	few	TRBJ1-1	TGTGCCAGCACCGAGACAGGGGGAGCTTTCTTT	CASTETGGAFF
TRBV19	NA	NA	TRBJ2-3	TGTGCCAGTAGTCGGACTTGGGGAGATACGCAGTATTTT	CASSRTWGDTQYF
TRBV29-1	TRBD2	once	TRBJ2-7	TGCAGCGTTGAAGAGGGGGGGGTTTACTACTTC	CSVEEGGVYYF
TRBV4-2	TRBD2	NA	TRBJ2-7	TGTGCCAGCAGCCAAGATCTGAGCGGGGGGGCCTACGAGCAGTACTTC	CASSQDLSGGAYEQYF
TRBV9	NA	NA	TRBJ2-1	TGTGCCAGCCCCCAAGGGGGGGGCACCTACAATGAGCAGTTCTTC	CASPQGGGTYNEQFF
TRBV7-9	TRBD2	NA	TRBJ2-3	TGTGCCAGCAGCTTATGGACGGGGGGGAGTATAGATACGCAGTATTTT	CASSLWTGGSIDTQYF
TRBV15	NA	NA	TRBJ2-2	TGTGCCACCAGGTCTCGACTGGGGGAGGACACCGGGGAGCTGTTTTTT	CATRSRLGEDTGELFF
TRBV27	TRBD1	NA	TRBJ1-1	TGTGCCAGCAGTTTACAGGGGGACACTGAAGCTTTCTTT	CASSLQGDTEAFF
TRBV2	TRBD1	NA	TRBJ1-1	TGTGCCAGCAGGGCGGGCAGGGGGGACACTGAAGCTTTCTTT	CASRAGRGDTEAFF
TRBV5-4	NA	NA	TRBJ1-1	TGTGCCGCGGGGGGGGCGGACAGATCGAACACTGAAGCTTTCTTT	CAAGGADRSNTEAFF
TRBV7-9	TRBD1	once	TRBJ1-1	TGTGCCAGCAGCTTGGGGACAGGGGACACTGAAGCTTTCTTT	CASSLGTGDTEAFF
TRBV6-1	TRBD1	NA	TRBJ1-1	TGTGCCAGCAGTGGCTTGGGACAGGGGGACTCTGAAGCTTTCTTT	CASSGLGQGDSEAFF
TRBV5-1	TRBD1	NA	TRBJ1-3	TGCGCCAGCAGCTATGGGACAGGGGACAACTCTGGAAACACCATATATTTT	CASSYGTGDNSGNTIYF
TRBV2	TRBD1	NA	TRBJ2-7	TGTGCCAGCAGTGACCAGGGGGCGAGCACCTACGAGCAGTACTTC	CASSDQGASTYEQYF
TRBV15	TRBD1	NA	TRBJ1-5	TGTGCCACCAGCTCGGACAGGGACAATCAGCCCCAGCATTTT	CATSSDRDNQPQHF
TRBV6-5	NA	NA	TRBJ1-6	TGTGCCAGCAGGACAGGCAATTCACCCCTCCACTTT	CASRTGNSPLHF
TRBV2	NA	NA	TRBJ1-1	TGTGCCAGCAGGGCTAGGGGTGGGAACACTGAAGCTTTCTTT	CASRARGGNTEAFF
TRBV19	NA	NA	TRBJ1-2	TGTGCCAGTAGTACGGGGTATGGCTACACCTTC	CASSTGYGYTF
TRBV7-9	NA	few	TRBJ1-5	TGTGCCAGCAGCTCGGGGGGGCAGGGGCAGCCCCAGCATTTT	CASSSGGQGQPQHF